These 25 T cell receptor beta chains were sequenced from one sample in a study of T cells in Graves' hyperthyroidism and ophthalmopathy. Researchers amplified the TCR beta CDR3 regions from RNA transcripts. First-round RT-PCR of the TCR CDR3 relied on the HTBI primer set. TCRdb independently ran MiXCR on the multiplex PCR reads; one entry per CDR3 protein. The sample shows about half a million distinct CDR3 sequences, roughly a quarter of them seen only once. The source material was blood. These receptors were taken from a woman under 40 with Graves' ophthalmopathy.

This clonotype was seen more than once but under ten times. CDR3 sequence reads: CASSHQGTSYEQYF. CDR3 DNA sequence: TGTGCCAGTAGTCACCAGGGGACCTCCTACGAGCAGTACTTC. The chain couples TRBV19 to TRBJ2-7, with D maybe TRBD1 (6 bases). The CDR3 is made up of 14 amino acids. The V gene's germline CDR1 is LNHDA and CDR2 SQIVND (reference sequence). V was pared by 5 bases and J by 0 bases, with 11 bases between.

This clonotype was observed a handful of times. J is TRBJ1-1 and V is TRBV4-1; unclear D gene. Between the trimmed V and J ends, which lost 4 bases and 1 base, there was a span of 10 bases. Germline V gene sequence: CDR1 MGHRA, CDR2 YSYEKL. This CDR3 spans 14 amino acids. CDR3 residues: CASSRVPANTEAFF. In DNA form, the CDR3 reads TGCGCCAGCAGCCGGGTTCCCGCGAACACTGAAGCTTTCTTT.

The rearrangement joins TRBV20-1 to TRBJ2-7; 10 bases align to TRBD1. This CDR3 spans 12 amino acids. The J segment lost 5 bases and the V segment lost 6 bases, leaving 4 bases of the junction unmatched. The germline CDR1 and CDR2 sequences are DFQATT and SNEGSKA (reference sequence). This CDR3 is CSASDRGHEQYF. CDR3 nucleotide sequence: TGCAGTGCCTCCGACAGGGGGCACGAGCAGTACTTC.

The genes are TRBV10-3 and TRBJ1-1; TRBD1 is a possible D gene (5 bases). This CDR3 has 17 residues. The V gene's germline CDR1 is ENHRY and CDR2 SYGVKD. The germline V and J ends were trimmed by 11 bases and 1 base, with 26 bases remaining between them. CDR3 sequence: CAARKLGRQLRNTEAFF. The CDR3 DNA reads as TGTGCCGCCCGGAAACTGGGACGGCAACTAAGGAACACTGAAGCTTTCTTT.

This clonotype was detected ten times or more. The rearrangement uses TRBV29-1 and TRBJ1-2; D is uncertain. There are 13 residues in the CDR3. V dropped 6 bases and J dropped 8 bases, with 19 bases sitting between them. Germline values: CDR1 SQVTM, CDR2 ANQGSEA. The CDR3 DNA reads TGCAGCGTCGAACGAGGCGGGTGGGGAGGCTACACCTTC. It specifies CSVERGGWGGYTF.

This clonotype showed up many times. V usage is TRBV20-1 and J usage is TRBJ1-1, with D perhaps matching TRBD1 (5 bases). The V end lost 0 bases, the J end lost 0 bases, and 11 bases lay between the germline ends. The germline V gene has CDR1 DFQATT and CDR2 SNEGSKA (reference sequence). This CDR3 region has 15 residues. The chain's CDR3 is CSARDPGTVNTEAFF. Written as DNA, the CDR3 is TGCAGTGCTAGAGATCCCGGGACCGTGAACACTGAAGCTTTCTTT.

Points on this clonotype: A single base separates this from a much larger clone, so it may be a read error. The chain carries TRBV29-1 and TRBJ1-1; D is ambiguous. The germline CDR1 and CDR2 sequences are SQVTM and ANQGSEA. With 3 bases removed from V and 1 base from J, the gap between germline ends came to 6 bases. This CDR3 has 12 residues. CDR3 in amino acids: CSVEGSNTEAFF. The CDR3 nucleotides read TGCAGCGTTGAGGGGTCGAACACTGAAGCTTTCTTT.

This clonotype was recorded at least ten times. This chain uses TRBV6-1 with TRBJ2-7, with 9 bases lining up with TRBD1. Germline assignment: CDR1 MNHNS and CDR2 SASEGT. The CDR3 runs to 13 residues. Trimming cost V 10 bases and J 5 bases; bases outside gene matches: 9. The CDR3 is CATQTGGNHEQYF. The DNA of the CDR3 is TGTGCCACCCAGACAGGGGGAAACCACGAGCAGTACTTC.

This clonotype came up a few times. Just one base apart from a much larger clone, this may be a read error. The rearrangement joins TRBV20-1 to TRBJ2-2; 8 bases fit TRBD2. CDR1 is DFQATT and CDR2 is SNEGSKA in the germline V gene (reference sequence). The CDR3 has 13 amino acids. CDR3 coding DNA: TGCAGTCTCCTAGCGGGTAAAACCGGGGAGCTGGTTTTT. Translation: CSLLAGKTGELVF.

The table lists this clonotype with many counts. The chain employs TRBV6-1 and TRBJ1-2; TRBD1 matches 7 bases. Germline CDR1 and CDR2: MNHNS and SASEGT. With V trimmed by 5 bases and J by 3 bases, 3 bases remained unmatched. This CDR3 is 13 amino acids long. The CDR3 protein is CASSIDRDYGYTF. The CDR3, as DNA: TGTGCCAGCAGTATAGACAGGGACTATGGCTACACCTTC.

This clonotype occurred many times. The chain employs TRBV7-9 and TRBJ2-5; D possibly corresponds to TRBD2 (5 bases). The V end was cut by 4 bases, the J end by 2 bases, with 14 bases between. Germline V lookup: CDR1 SEHNR, CDR2 FQNEAQ (reference sequence). This CDR3 is 15 amino acids long. Written as DNA, the CDR3 is TGTGCCAGCAGCTCCGGCCAACGGGGACAAGAGACCCAGTACTTC. Amino acids: CASSSGQRGQETQYF.

CDR3 DNA: TGTGCCAGCAATGGGGCAGGTGCCCAACCCAGCTATGGCTACACCTTC. It codes for CASNGAGAQPSYGYTF. The rearrangement links TRBV28 to TRBJ1-2; D is perhaps TRBD1 (5 bases). The V end lost 7 bases, the J end lost 4 bases, and 22 bases lay between the germline ends. The germline gives CDR1 MDHEN, CDR2 SYDVKM. This CDR3 spans 16 amino acids.

This clonotype was seen many times. The chain joins TRBV20-1 to TRBJ2-7; D uncertain. The CDR3 is made up of 11 amino acids. Trimming removed 4 bases at V and 3 bases at J, with 7 bases between. Germline V gene lookup returns CDR1 DFQATT and CDR2 SNEGSKA (reference sequence). DNA of the CDR3: TGCAGTGCTATCGCCGGCTACGAGCAGTACTTC. Its protein is CSAIAGYEQYF.

This clonotype was recorded at least ten times. The rearrangement links TRBV29-1 to TRBJ2-2; no reliable D call. With 5 bases removed from V and 6 bases from J, the gap between germline ends came to 16 bases. The V gene's germline CDR1 is SQVTM and CDR2 ANQGSEA. The CDR3 loop spans 14 amino acids. CDR3: CSVSFGLRSGELFF. CDR3 bases: TGCAGCGTTAGTTTCGGCCTTAGGTCCGGGGAGCTGTTTTTT.

The chain employs TRBV27 and TRBJ1-5; D call uncertain. V was cut by 4 bases and J by 0 bases, with 10 bases left in between. This CDR3 spans 15 amino acids. CDR1 and CDR2 from the germline V gene are MNHEY and SMNVEV (reference sequence). CDR3 protein: CASSSTTGSNQPQHF. The CDR3 nucleotides are TGTGCCAGCAGTTCCACGACGGGTAGCAATCAGCCCCAGCATTTT.

V is TRBV9 and J is TRBJ1-1; D is unclear. Trimming shortened V by 0 bases and J by 0 bases, and 6 bases separated the two germline ends. This CDR3 comprises 14 residues. Germline CDR1 reads SGDLS; CDR2 reads YYNGEE. CDR3 in DNA: TGTGCCAGCAGCGTAGGCAATCTGAACACTGAAGCTTTCTTT. This gives the protein CASSVGNLNTEAFF. The full variable domain, rest sourced from reference TRBV9 and TRBJ1-1, is DSGVTQTPKHLITATGQRVTLRCSPRSGDLSVYWYQQSLDQGLQFLIQYYNGEERAKGNILERFSAQQFPDLHSELNLSSLELGDSALYFCASSVGNLNTEAFFGQGTRLTVV.

This clonotype was detected ten times or more. This chain joins TRBV6-1 and TRBJ2-5; 9 positions match TRBD1. This CDR3 contains 15 residues. The V gene end was trimmed by 4 bases and the J gene end by 5 bases; junction bases not matched to a gene: 8. Looked up from germline, CDR1 is MNHNS and CDR2 is SASEGT. The CDR3 loop is CASSGTTGGGETQYF. DNA for the CDR3: TGTGCCAGCAGTGGCACCACAGGGGGCGGGGAGACCCAGTACTTC.

In this sample, this clonotype turned up a few times. The CDR3 loop is CASSTPNVPGDGYTF. The CDR3 region has the DNA TGTGCCAGCAGTACACCCAACGTCCCTGGGGACGGCTACACCTTC. The V gene is TRBV6-1, the J gene TRBJ1-2; tentatively, D is TRBD1 (5 bases). This CDR3 is built from 15 residues. The V gene lost 5 bases and the J gene lost 8 bases, with 21 bases spanning the gap. Germline CDR1 reads MNHNS; CDR2 reads SASEGT.

This clonotype occurred a few times. The chain employs TRBV20-1 and TRBJ1-5; D possibly corresponds to TRBD1 (6 bases). The CDR3 extends over 14 amino acids. V shed 3 bases and J shed 4 bases, with 13 bases lying between them. Looked up from germline, CDR1 is DFQATT and CDR2 is SNEGSKA (reference sequence). CDR3 nucleotide sequence: TGCAGTGCTAGTGGCGGGACACCGAATCAGCCCCAGCATTTT. It translates to CSASGGTPNQPQHF.

This clonotype was seen ten or more times. V and J are TRBV4-1 and TRBJ2-5, with TRBD2 matching over 10 bases. CDR3 size: 16 residues. Germline CDR1 and CDR2: MGHRA and YSYEKL. V lost 0 bases, J lost 5 bases, and 6 bases stayed unmatched. CDR3 nucleotides: TGCGCCAGCAGCCAAGATTCTAGCGGGGGCGGGGAGACCCAGTACTTC. Translation: CASSQDSSGGGETQYF.

The rearrangement uses TRBV2 and TRBJ2-5, with 10 bases fitting TRBD2. The CDR3 sequence is 15 residues long. Germline V gene data show CDR1 as SNHLY and CDR2 as FYNNEI. With 6 bases clipped from V and 2 bases from J, the junction kept 6 bases outside the gene matches. Here the CDR3 DNA reads TGTGCCAGCAGAGGTACTAGCGGGGTACAAGAGACCCAGTACTTC. It encodes CASRGTSGVQETQYF.

This clonotype was recorded a few times. The conserved closing phenylalanine or tryptophan is absent in this CDR3, likely reflecting a read error. The DNA is omitted, as the CDR3 cannot be located on it reliably, and the CDR3 follows TCRdb's listing. The rearrangement links TRBV6-2 or TRBV6-3 to TRBJ2-2; TRBD1 was called by the table and not checked on the DNA. Germline V gene data show CDR1 as MNHEY and CDR2 as SVGEGT. The CDR3 extends over 16 residues, inclusive of both ends. The CDR3 here is CASRGWDTPNTGELCL.

This clonotype was counted a few times. The chain couples TRBV19 to TRBJ1-1; 9 nucleotides line up with TRBD1. This CDR3 region has 16 residues. The ends lost 5 bases at V and 5 bases at J; junction bases unmatched: 12. Per germline, CDR1 LNHDA and CDR2 SQIVND (reference sequence). The CDR3 loop reads CASSYRDRERITEAFF. The CDR3 bases are TGTGCCAGTAGTTACCGGGACAGGGAAAGGATAACTGAAGCTTTCTTT.

As concerns this clonotype: The junction and the germline gene differ at one end; a read error may be behind it. This sequence joins TRBV6-5 and TRBJ2-7; 11 nucleotides align to TRBD1. Germline lookup yields CDR1 MNHEY and CDR2 SVGAGI. The CDR3 runs 16 residues. The CDR3, as DNA: TGTGCCAGCAGTTCCCAGGCGGGACAGGGGGAGGGCGAGCGGTACTTC. Encoded protein: CASSSQAGQGEGERYF.

The chain has TRBV6-1 and TRBJ1-3; TRBD1 might be the D (6 bases). This CDR3 has 15 amino acids. Looked up from germline, CDR1 is MNHNS and CDR2 is SASEGT. Between the trimmed V and J ends, which lost 7 bases and 4 bases, there was a span of 17 bases. The CDR3 protein is CASTQGTGKGNTIYF. The CDR3 DNA reads as TGTGCCAGCACCCAAGGCACAGGGAAAGGAAACACCATATATTTT.